Each of the 22 T cell receptor beta chains below was sequenced from the same sample in a study of OX40 agonist ivuxolimab in advanced cancers. Some clones are missing from TCRdb's copy, which holds only in-frame ones; the method was immunoSEQ multiplex PCR. The sample lists some 42,000 clones, 65% to 85% seen once, with roughly 23% in the top ten. This specimen was CD4+ or CD8+ T cells sorted from blood, taken in a trial of the OX40 agonist ivuxolimab. Source of these receptors: an adult with an advanced solid tumor such as melanoma, head and neck, liver or kidney cancer.

This clone was seen a single time. V and J are TRBV9 and TRBJ1-1, with no clear D. V was trimmed by 3 bases and J by 4 bases, leaving 13 bases between them. The CDR3 is made up of 14 amino acids. CDR1 SGDLS and CDR2 YYNGEE come from the germline V gene. Written as DNA, the CDR3 is TGTGCCAGCAGCGCCGATGTGATAAGCACTGAAGCTTTCTTT. This translates into CASSADVISTEAFF.

The CDR3 sequence: CASSGGGPQETQYF. CDR3 nucleotide sequence: TGTGCCAGCAGCGGGGGGGGGCCCCAAGAGACCCAGTACTTC. The chain uses TRBV2 and TRBJ2-5, with 8 nucleotides matching TRBD2. With V trimmed by 6 bases and J by 1 base, 4 bases remained unmatched. CDR3 size: 14 residues. CDR1 is SNHLY and CDR2 is FYNNEI in the germline V gene.

The chain couples TRBV9 to TRBJ2-2, with D possibly TRBD1 on 5 matching bases. The CDR3 length is 15 residues. V shed 0 bases and J shed 1 base, with 7 bases lying between them. The germline gives CDR1 SGDLS, CDR2 YYNGEE. The CDR3: CASSVDRLNTGELFF. CDR3 in DNA: TGTGCCAGCAGCGTAGACAGGCTGAACACCGGGGAGCTGTTTTTT. The full variable domain, completed using reference TRBV9 and TRBJ2-2, is DSGVTQTPKHLITATGQRVTLRCSPRSGDLSVYWYQQSLDQGLQFLIQYYNGEERAKGNILERFSAQQFPDLHSELNLSSLELGDSALYFCASSVDRLNTGELFFGEGSRLTVL.

This clone has a single count. The genes are TRBV6-1 and TRBJ2-1; 9 nucleotides align to TRBD2. The trim removed 4 bases at V and 4 bases at J, leaving 5 bases unmatched. The CDR3 is 15 residues long. Germline V CDR1 and CDR2: MNHNS, SASEGT. Written as DNA, the CDR3 is TGTGCCAGCAGTGGAGCGGGAGGAATTTACAATGAGCAGTTCTTC. This translates into CASSGAGGIYNEQFF.

CDR3 in DNA: TGTGCCAGCTCACAGGGGACAGGGAGTTCTGGCTACACCTTC. As protein: CASSQGTGSSGYTF. The chain combines TRBV18 with TRBJ1-2, with TRBD1 matching 9 bases. After removal of 4 bases from V and 7 bases from J, the junction contained 7 bases not matched to a gene. CDR1 and CDR2 (germline): KGHSH, LQKENI. The CDR3 consists of 14 residues.

The V and J genes are TRBV27 and TRBJ2-1, with D tentatively TRBD2 (5 bases). The CDR3 extends over 14 amino acids. Germline V gene data show CDR1 as MNHEY and CDR2 as SMNVEV (reference sequence). Trimming took off 6 bases at V and 5 bases at J, with 14 bases between the two ends. CDR3 region: CASSRPGIDNEQFF. The CDR3 DNA is TGTGCCAGCAGCCGCCCGGGGATAGACAATGAGCAGTTCTTC.

This sequence joins TRBV2 and TRBJ2-3, with unresolved D. V shed 7 bases and J shed 12 bases, with 11 bases lying between them. This CDR3 is built from 10 residues. Germline CDR1 reads SNHLY; CDR2 reads FYNNEI. The CDR3 reads CASTRSRQYF. CDR3 sequence (DNA): TGTGCCAGCACCCGCTCACGCCAGTATTTT.

This clone rates as medium-sized. This sequence joins TRBV5-8 and TRBJ1-1; TRBD1 aligns across 11 bases. Germline CDR1 reads SGHTS; CDR2 reads YDEGEE. Trimming at V came to 4 bases and at J to 0 bases, leaving 11 bases not matched to a gene. This CDR3 contains 18 residues. The CDR3 protein is CASSEGRTGGWVNTEAFF. DNA for the CDR3: TGTGCCAGCAGCGAAGGCAGGACAGGGGGCTGGGTGAACACTGAAGCTTTCTTT.

The chain employs TRBV7-9 and TRBJ2-7; TRBD1 is a possible D gene (6 bases). Germline V gives CDR1 SEHNR, CDR2 FQNEAQ (reference sequence). The CDR3 is made up of 14 amino acids. Trimming took off 5 bases at V and 4 bases at J, with 15 bases between the two ends. The CDR3 spells CASSTATDRYEQYF. CDR3 sequence (DNA): TGTGCCAGCAGCACCGCTACGGACAGATACGAGCAGTACTTC. Complete variable domain (other parts from reference TRBV7-9 and TRBJ2-7): DTGVSQNPRHKITKRGQNVTFRCDPISEHNRLYWYRQTLGQGPEFLTYFQNEAQLEKSRLLSDRFSAERPKGSFSTLEIQRTEQGDSAMYLCASSTATDRYEQYFGPGTRLTVT.

The chain couples TRBV9 to TRBJ2-7, with TRBD1 identical over 10 bases. This CDR3 is built from 15 residues. The junction had 5 bases not matched to a gene; V was cut back by 0 bases and J by 5 bases. CDR1 and CDR2 from the germline V gene are SGDLS and YYNGEE. Here the CDR3 reads CASSVAGQGIHEQYF. As DNA, the CDR3 is TGTGCCAGCAGCGTAGCGGGACAGGGGATCCACGAGCAGTACTTC. Together with reference TRBV9 and TRBJ2-7, the CDR3 gives the full variable domain: DSGVTQTPKHLITATGQRVTLRCSPRSGDLSVYWYQQSLDQGLQFLIQYYNGEERAKGNILERFSAQQFPDLHSELNLSSLELGDSALYFCASSVAGQGIHEQYFGPGTRLTVT.

The chain combines TRBV5-1 with TRBJ2-3; D is unclear. Trimming removed 1 base from V and 2 bases from J, with 11 bases in between. The CDR3 sequence is 15 residues long. Germline loops: CDR1 SGHRS, CDR2 YFSETQ. The CDR3 loop is CASSLRQTPTDTQYF. Here the CDR3 DNA reads TGCGCCAGCAGCTTGCGACAAACTCCCACAGATACGCAGTATTTT.

This rearrangement joins TRBV10-3 to TRBJ2-7; the match to TRBD1 covers 8 bases. Germline V gene data show CDR1 as ENHRY and CDR2 as SYGVKD. The CDR3 loop spans 14 amino acids. The V gene end was trimmed by 6 bases and the J gene end by 2 bases; junction bases not matched to a gene: 6. The CDR3 loop reads CAIRRTGPTYEQYF. CDR3 in DNA: TGTGCCATCAGGAGGACAGGGCCTACCTACGAGCAGTACTTC.

This clone was picked up a small number of times. The V and J genes are TRBV2 and TRBJ1-5, with a tentative D call TRBD1 (6 bases). Between the trimmed V and J ends, which lost 4 bases and 7 bases, there was a span of 20 bases. CDR1 SNHLY and CDR2 FYNNEI come from the germline V gene. The CDR3 sequence is 16 residues long. CDR3 in DNA: TGTGCCAGCAGTGGCCAAGGCACAGGGTCTGGACAGCCCCAGCATTTT. Translating it yields CASSGQGTGSGQPQHF.

This chain joins TRBV14 and TRBJ2-1; 11 nucleotides line up with TRBD2. With 2 bases clipped from V and 1 base from J, the junction kept 4 bases outside the gene matches. Germline CDR1 is SGHDN and CDR2 is FVKESK. The CDR3 has 17 amino acids. The DNA of the CDR3 is TGTGCCAGCAGCCAACTGGGACTAGCGGATTCCTACAATGAGCAGTTCTTC. Its protein is CASSQLGLADSYNEQFF.

The chain employs TRBV6-5 and TRBJ1-4; tentative D call: TRBD1 (6 bases). The germline V gene encodes CDR1 MNHEY and CDR2 SVGAGI. The CDR3 totals 16 residues. The V end lost 0 bases, the J end lost 0 bases, and 8 bases lay between the germline ends. This CDR3 is CASSYSYRATNEKLFF. The CDR3 DNA is TGTGCCAGCAGTTACTCGTACAGGGCAACTAATGAAAAACTGTTTTTT.

This clone was counted a single time. The chain has TRBV7-2 and TRBJ2-7; D gene ambiguous. The CDR3 runs 14 residues. Germline V lookup: CDR1 SGHTA, CDR2 FQGNSA. Deletions cut 5 bases from V and 2 bases from J, with 13 bases between. CDR3 region: CASSLPALPYEQYF. CDR3 coding DNA: TGTGCCAGCAGCCTCCCGGCCCTACCCTACGAGCAGTACTTC.

The chain couples TRBV4-3 to TRBJ2-5; D gene unclear. The DNA end is a closer match to TRBJ2-7, so the J assignment may be wrong. The CDR3 has 16 residues. The V gene's germline CDR1 is LGHNA and CDR2 YSLEER. This chain's CDR3 is CASSQDPGEFIYEQYF. CDR3 bases: TGCGCCAGCAGCCAAGACCCTGGGGAATTTATCTACGAGCAGTACTTC.

In this sample, this clone turned up a few times. The DNA for the CDR3 is TGTGCCAGCAGTTCTACTAGCGGCTACGAGCAGTACTTC. It yields the protein CASSSTSGYEQYF. The chain combines TRBV27 with TRBJ2-7, with 8 bases that match TRBD2. V was clipped by 4 bases and J by 3 bases; unmatched bases: 2. Germline lookup yields CDR1 MNHEY and CDR2 SMNVEV (reference sequence). The CDR3 sequence is 13 residues long.

This chain connects TRBV5-1 to TRBJ1-1, with D perhaps matching TRBD1 (5 bases). V lost 7 bases, J lost 0 bases, and 13 bases lay in between. The CDR3 runs to 14 residues. Germline CDR1 SGHRS, CDR2 YFSETQ. CDR3 DNA: TGCGCCAGCGGACAAGGGTATTTGAACACTGAAGCTTTCTTT. It translates to CASGQGYLNTEAFF.

The gene calls are TRBV19 and TRBJ2-1; tentatively, D is TRBD2 (6 bases). The CDR3 consists of 15 residues. The germline V gene has CDR1 LNHDA and CDR2 SQIVND (reference sequence). V lost 6 bases and J 12 bases, leaving 24 bases between the germline ends. CDR3 in DNA: TGTGCCAGTAGCGGCTCGACTACCGCGGGAATCGGGCAGTTCTTC. The encoded protein is CASSGSTTAGIGQFF.

This clone was seen just once. This rearrangement joins TRBV27 to TRBJ2-1; D gene uncertain. CDR1 and CDR2 (germline): MNHEY, SMNVEV (reference sequence). The V gene lost 5 bases and the J gene lost 3 bases, with 5 bases spanning the gap. The CDR3 runs to 12 residues. The CDR3 nucleotides read TGTGCCAGCAGTAAGGGCTACAATGAGCAGTTCTTC. Translation gives CASSKGYNEQFF.

J is TRBJ2-7 and V is TRBV11-3, with no clear D. Trimming left V 2 bases short and J 7 bases short, with 12 bases between. From germline, CDR1 is SGHNT and CDR2 YENEEA. The CDR3 length is 13 residues. CDR3 coding DNA: TGTGCCAGCAGCTTAAACGCCATCGGGGAGCAGTACTTC. As protein: CASSLNAIGEQYF.